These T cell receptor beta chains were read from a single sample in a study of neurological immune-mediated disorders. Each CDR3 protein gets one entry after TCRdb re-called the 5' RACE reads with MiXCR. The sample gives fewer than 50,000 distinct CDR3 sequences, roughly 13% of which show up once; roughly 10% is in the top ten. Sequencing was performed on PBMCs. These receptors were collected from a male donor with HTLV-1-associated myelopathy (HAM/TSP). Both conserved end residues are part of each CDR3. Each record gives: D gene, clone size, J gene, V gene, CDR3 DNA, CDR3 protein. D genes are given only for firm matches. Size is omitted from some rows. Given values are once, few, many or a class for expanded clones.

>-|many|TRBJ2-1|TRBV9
TGTGCCAGCAGCGAGCGCTTCAAGGGCAATGAGCAGTTCTTC
CASSERFKGNEQFF
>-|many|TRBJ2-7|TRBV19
TGTGCCAGTAGTGGGCTCTACGAGCAGTACTTC
CASSGLYEQYF
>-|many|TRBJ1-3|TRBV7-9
TGTGCCAGCAGCCGATGGGGGGTCACTGGAAACACCATATATTTT
CASSRWGVTGNTIYF
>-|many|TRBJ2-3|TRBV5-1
TGCGCCAGCACCCTTACAGGGTTCCCCTCAGATACGCAGTATTTT
CASTLTGFPSDTQYF
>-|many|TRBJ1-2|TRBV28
TGTGCCAGCAGACGGACAGACTATGGCTACACCTTC
CASRRTDYGYTF
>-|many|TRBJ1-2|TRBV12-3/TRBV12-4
TGTGCCAGCAGCTTCACCGAGGGGGGGAACTATGGCTACACCTTC
CASSFTEGGNYGYTF
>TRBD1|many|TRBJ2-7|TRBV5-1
TGCGCCAGCAGGCCACAGGGGGCCTCAGGCGAGCAGTACTTC
CASRPQGASGEQYF
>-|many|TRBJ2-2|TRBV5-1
TGCGCCAGCAGCTCCGACTTAAACACCGGGGAGCTGTTTTTT
CASSSDLNTGELFF
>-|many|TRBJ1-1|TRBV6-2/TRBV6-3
TGTGCCAGCAGGCACCAAAGGGGGAACACTGAAGCTTTCTTT
CASRHQRGNTEAFF
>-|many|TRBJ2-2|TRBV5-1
TGCGCCAGCAGCTACAAACAGGGAACCGGGGAGCTGTTTTTT
CASSYKQGTGELFF
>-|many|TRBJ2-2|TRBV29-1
TGCAGCGTTGTGGACTGGGAATTGTCTTCCGGGGAGCTGTTTTTT
CSVVDWELSSGELFF
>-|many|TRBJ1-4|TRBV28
TGTGCCAGCAGTTTAGCCCGGACCGCCCTAGGAGGCGAAAAACTGTTTTTT
CASSLARTALGGEKLFF
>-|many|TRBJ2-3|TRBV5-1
TGCGCCAGCAGCTTTTTGGTAGGCACAGATACGCAGTATTTT
CASSFLVGTDTQYF
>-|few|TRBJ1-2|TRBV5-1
TGCGCCAGCAGCCCTACCGGGCTTAACTATGGCTACACCTTC
CASSPTGLNYGYTF
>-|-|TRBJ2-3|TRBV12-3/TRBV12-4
TGTACCAGCAGTCCCCCCGCTGCAGATACGCAGTATTTT
CTSSPPAADTQYF
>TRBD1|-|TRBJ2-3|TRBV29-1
TGCAGCGTCAAGACAGGGAGTCCCTCAGATACGCAGTATTTT
CSVKTGSPSDTQYF
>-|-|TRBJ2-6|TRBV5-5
TGTGCCAGCAGCTTGCGCTCTGGAGCCAACGCCCTGACTTTC
CASSLRSGANALTF
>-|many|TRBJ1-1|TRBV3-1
TGTGCCAGCAGCGCCCGATTACAGGCAGAAAACACTGAAGCTTTCTTT
CASSARLQAENTEAFF
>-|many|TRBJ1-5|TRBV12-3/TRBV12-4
TGTGCCAGCAGTCTCCGAGACAGCCAGCCCCAGCATTTT
CASSLRDSQPQHF
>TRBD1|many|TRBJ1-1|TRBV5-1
TGCGCCAGCAGCACTGTACAGGGGGCGAGGACTGAAGCTTTCTTT
CASSTVQGARTEAFF
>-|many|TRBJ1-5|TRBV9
TGTGCCAGCAGCGGGACAGACAATCAGCCCCAGCATTTT
CASSGTDNQPQHF
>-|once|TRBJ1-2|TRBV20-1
TGCAGTGCTACCCTGAAGAGGCGTGATGGCTACACCTTC
CSATLKRRDGYTF
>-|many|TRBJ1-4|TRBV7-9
TGTGCCAGCAGCTTAGGGGCAGGGGTGTCACTGAGGGCGGATGAAAAACTGTTTTTT
CASSLGAGVSLRADEKLFF
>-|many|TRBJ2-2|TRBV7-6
TGTGCCAGCAGCTTAAGGAACACCGGGGAGCTGTTTTTT
CASSLRNTGELFF
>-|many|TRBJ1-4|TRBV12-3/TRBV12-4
TGTGCCAGCAGTTTTTCCACTGAAAAACTGTTTTTT
CASSFSTEKLFF
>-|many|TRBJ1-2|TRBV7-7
TGTGCTAGCAGCTTAGAAACAGGGTTGCCCTATGGCTACACCTTC
CASSLETGLPYGYTF
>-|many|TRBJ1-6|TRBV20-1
TGCAGTGCTAGAGATTTCGACACCGGAGATAATTCACCCCTCCACTTT
CSARDFDTGDNSPLHF
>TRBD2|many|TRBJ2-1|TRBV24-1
TGTGCCACCAGTGGCGGGACTAGCGGGGGCCTCAATGAGCAGTTCTTC
CATSGGTSGGLNEQFF
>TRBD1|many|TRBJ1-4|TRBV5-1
TGCGCCAGCAGCGCCGGACAGGTCGGTGAGGATGAAAAACTGTTTTTT
CASSAGQVGEDEKLFF
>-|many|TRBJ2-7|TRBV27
TGTGCCAGCAGTCAAGCCGGGACAAGGGTCTACGAGCAGTACTTC
CASSQAGTRVYEQYF
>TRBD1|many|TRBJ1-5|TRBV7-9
TGTGCCAGCAGTCCGGACAGGGAGGGCAATCAGCCCCAGCATTTT
CASSPDREGNQPQHF
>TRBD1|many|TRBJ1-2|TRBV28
TGTGCCAGCGGGGCAGGGGGGTCTGGCTACACCTTC
CASGAGGSGYTF
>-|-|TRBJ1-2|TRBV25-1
TGTGCCAGCAGTCACTCAGGACAGTACTATGGCTACACCTTC
CASSHSGQYYGYTF
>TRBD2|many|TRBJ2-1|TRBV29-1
TGCAGCGTTGACGCGCCTAGCGGGGTGCATCGGGTTAGGCAGTTCTTC
CSVDAPSGVHRVRQFF
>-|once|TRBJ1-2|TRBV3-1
TGTGCCAGCAGCCAAGAACAATGGGGAGGCTACACCTTC
CASSQEQWGGYTF
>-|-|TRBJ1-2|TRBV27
TGTGCCAGCAGTTTATACAGCGGGGCTACTTATGGCTACACCTTC
CASSLYSGATYGYTF
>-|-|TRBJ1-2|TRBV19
TGTGCCAGTAGACTTCGTGGAAGGTTCCACTATGGCTACACCTTC
CASRLRGRFHYGYTF
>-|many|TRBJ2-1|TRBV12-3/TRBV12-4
TGTGCCAGCAGGGGCCCGGAGGCGGGGTACAATGAGCAGTTCTTC
CASRGPEAGYNEQFF
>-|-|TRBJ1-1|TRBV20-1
TGCAGTGCTAGAAGGTCTGGAGTGGCCACTGAAGCTTTCTTT
CSARRSGVATEAFF
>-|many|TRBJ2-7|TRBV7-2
TGTGCCAGCAGCTCTAGGGCAGGGTCCTACGAGCAGTACTTC
CASSSRAGSYEQYF
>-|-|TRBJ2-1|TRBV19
TGTGCCAGTAGTATAGCGGAGGTCGGCAATGAGCAGTTCTTC
CASSIAEVGNEQFF
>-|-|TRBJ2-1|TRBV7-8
TGTGCCAGCAGCTTGCGGGTACAAAATGAGCAGTTCTTC
CASSLRVQNEQFF
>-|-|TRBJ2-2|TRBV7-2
TGTGCCAGCAGAATGGGGGGGCTAACCGGGGAGCTGTTTTTT
CASRMGGLTGELFF
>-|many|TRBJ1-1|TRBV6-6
TGTGCCAGCAGTTACTCGGGAAAGAACACTGAAGCTTTCTTT
CASSYSGKNTEAFF
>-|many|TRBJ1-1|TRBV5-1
TGCGCCAGCACCCTGGAGGGTTTGAACACTGAAGCTTTCTTT
CASTLEGLNTEAFF
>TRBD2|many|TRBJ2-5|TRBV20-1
TGCAGTGCTCCCCGGGGTAGCGGGGGGGCGGAGACCCAGTACTTC
CSAPRGSGGAETQYF
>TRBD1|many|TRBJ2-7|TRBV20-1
TGCAGTGCGAGCCGTCCGGGACAGGGTGGGTACGAGCAGTACTTC
CSASRPGQGGYEQYF
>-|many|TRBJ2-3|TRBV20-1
TGCAGTGCTAGGACTAGGGTGGATACGCAGTATTTT
CSARTRVDTQYF
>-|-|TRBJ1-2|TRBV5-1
TGCGCCAGCAGCGAAGAGGGAGGTTACACCTTC
CASSEEGGYTF
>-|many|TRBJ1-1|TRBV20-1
TGCAGTGCTATCCCCGGACAGCCGAGGGGCACTGAAGCTTTCTTT
CSAIPGQPRGTEAFF
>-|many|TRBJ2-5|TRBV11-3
TGTGCCAGCAGCTTCAGGAAATTAAAGAAAGAAGAGACCCAGTACTTC
CASSFRKLKKEETQYF
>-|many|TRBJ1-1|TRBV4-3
TGCGCCAGCAGCCAAGAGGGGGATGAAGCTTTCTTT
CASSQEGDEAFF
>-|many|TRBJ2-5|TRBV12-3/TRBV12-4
TGTGCCAGCAGTTTAGATGGTTTCCAAGAGACCCAGTACTTC
CASSLDGFQETQYF
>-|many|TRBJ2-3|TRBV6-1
TGTGCCAGCAGTGATCGGGGCACAGATACGCAGTATTTT
CASSDRGTDTQYF
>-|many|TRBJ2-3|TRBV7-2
TGTGCCAGCAGCTTAGACCCAGGGAATACGCAGTATTTT
CASSLDPGNTQYF
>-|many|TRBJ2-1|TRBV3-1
TGTGCCAGCAGCCAAGTGAGGTCGATGGGGCAGTTCTTC
CASSQVRSMGQFF
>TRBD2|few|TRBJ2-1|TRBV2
TGTGCCAGAATGACTAGCGGGACCTACAATGAGCAGTTCTTC
CARMTSGTYNEQFF
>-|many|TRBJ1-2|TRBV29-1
TGCAGCGTTGCGGATGGAGCCCTTGCTAACTATGGCTACACCTTC
CSVADGALANYGYTF
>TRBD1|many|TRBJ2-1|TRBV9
TGTGCCAGCAGCGGAAACAGGGGCTACAATGAGCAGTTCTTC
CASSGNRGYNEQFF
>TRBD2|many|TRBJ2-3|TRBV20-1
TGCAGTGCTAGAAGGGGACTAGACGGCACAGATACGCAGTATTTT
CSARRGLDGTDTQYF